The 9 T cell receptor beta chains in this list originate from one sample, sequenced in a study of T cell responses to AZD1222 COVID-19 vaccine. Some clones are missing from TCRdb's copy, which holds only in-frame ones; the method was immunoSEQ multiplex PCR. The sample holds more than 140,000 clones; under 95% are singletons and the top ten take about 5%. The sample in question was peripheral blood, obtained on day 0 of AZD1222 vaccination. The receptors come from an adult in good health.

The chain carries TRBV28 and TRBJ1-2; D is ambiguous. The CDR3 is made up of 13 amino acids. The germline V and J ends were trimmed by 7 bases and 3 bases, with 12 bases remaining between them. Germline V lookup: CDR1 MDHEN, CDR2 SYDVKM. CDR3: CASKGGLDYGYTF. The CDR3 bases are TGTGCCAGCAAAGGAGGGCTGGACTATGGCTACACCTTC.

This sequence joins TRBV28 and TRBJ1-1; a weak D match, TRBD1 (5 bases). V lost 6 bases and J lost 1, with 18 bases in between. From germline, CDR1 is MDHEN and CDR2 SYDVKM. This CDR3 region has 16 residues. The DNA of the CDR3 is TGTGCCAGCAGCCCGAGCGGGGCTTTGGGGAACACTGAAGCTTTCTTT. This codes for CASSPSGALGNTEAFF.

As DNA, the CDR3 is TGTGCCAGCAGCCAAGAAGGACTGTCTTCTCGCTACACCTTC. It specifies CASSQEGLSSRYTF. The chain couples TRBV3-1 (or the pseudogene TRBV3-2) to TRBJ1-2; no reliable D call. This CDR3 contains 14 residues. CDR1 and CDR2 from the germline V gene are LGHDT and YNNKEL (reference sequence). The germline V and J ends were trimmed by 0 bases and 9 bases, with 14 bases remaining between them.

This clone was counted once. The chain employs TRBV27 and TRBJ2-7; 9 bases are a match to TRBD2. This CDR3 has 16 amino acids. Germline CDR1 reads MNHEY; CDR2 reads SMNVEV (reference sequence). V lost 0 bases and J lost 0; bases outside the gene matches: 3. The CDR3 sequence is CASSLSGTSYSYEQYF. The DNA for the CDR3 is TGTGCCAGCAGTTTATCTGGGACTAGCTACTCCTACGAGCAGTACTTC.

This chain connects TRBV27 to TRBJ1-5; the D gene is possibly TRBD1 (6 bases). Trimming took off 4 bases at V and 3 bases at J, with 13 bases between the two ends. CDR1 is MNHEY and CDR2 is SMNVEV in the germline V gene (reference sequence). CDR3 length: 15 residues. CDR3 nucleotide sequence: TGTGCCAGCAGTTCCTACGGGGGCCACAATCAGCCCCAGCATTTT. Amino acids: CASSSYGGHNQPQHF.

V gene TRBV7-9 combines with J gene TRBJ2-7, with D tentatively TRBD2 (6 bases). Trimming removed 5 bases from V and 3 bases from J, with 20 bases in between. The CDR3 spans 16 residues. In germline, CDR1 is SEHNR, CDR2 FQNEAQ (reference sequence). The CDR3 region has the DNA TGTGCCAGCAGCCCGCGGGACGGGGCGCTTTTCTACGAGCAGTACTTC. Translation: CASSPRDGALFYEQYF.

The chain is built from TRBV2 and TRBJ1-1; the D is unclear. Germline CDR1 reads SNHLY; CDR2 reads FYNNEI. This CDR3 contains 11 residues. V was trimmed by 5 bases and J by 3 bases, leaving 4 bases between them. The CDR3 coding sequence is TGTGCCAGCAGTTGGTACACTGAAGCTTTCTTT. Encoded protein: CASSWYTEAFF. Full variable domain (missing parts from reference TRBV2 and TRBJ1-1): EPEVTQTPSHQVTQMGQEVILRCVPISNHLYFYWYRQILGQKVEFLVSFYNNEISEKSEIFDDQFSVERPDGSNFTLKIRSTKLEDSAMYFCASSWYTEAFFGQGTRLTVV.

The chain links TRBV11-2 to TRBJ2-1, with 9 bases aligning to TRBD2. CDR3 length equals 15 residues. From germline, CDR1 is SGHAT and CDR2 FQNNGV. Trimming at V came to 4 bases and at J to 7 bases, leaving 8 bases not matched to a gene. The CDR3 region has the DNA TGTGCCAGCAGCTCAATACGGACTAGCGCTAATGAGCAGTTCTTC. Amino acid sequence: CASSSIRTSANEQFF.

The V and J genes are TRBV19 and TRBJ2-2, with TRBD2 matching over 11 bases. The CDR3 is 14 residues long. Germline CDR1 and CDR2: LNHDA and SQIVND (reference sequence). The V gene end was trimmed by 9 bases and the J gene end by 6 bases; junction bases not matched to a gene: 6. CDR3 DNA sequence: TGTGCCAGAACCTTAGCGGGAGGGCCCGGGGAGCTGTTTTTT. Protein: CARTLAGGPGELFF.